This TCR beta chain originates from a study of T cell changes during pregnancy in multiple sclerosis (dated by TCRdb to about 2019). Describing the broader study: The study examined how the T cell repertoire changed over the course of pregnancy in women with multiple sclerosis.

Concerning this clone: This receptor's antigen is unknown. Base quality data are lacking; no much larger clone is found one base away.

The method behind the library was the immunoSEQ multiplex PCR assay. The immuneACCESS repertoire file appears here via TCRdb, limited to in-frame rearrangements. These files lack a portion of the clones; in checked studies, under half of the deficit traces to unresolved V genes, and the cause of the others is not known. For this sample there are fewer than 45,000 clones; 90% to 95% appear just once. The top ten clonotypes cover over 0.4% of the sample. CDR1 is given as SQVTM and CDR2 as ANQGSEA, both from the germline V gene. At the junction V is shortened by 7 bases and J by 4 bases; bases outside the gene matches: 10. The CDR3 runs 14 amino acids, cysteine and phenylalanine included. Just CDR3 DNA is preserved here, 42 bases in frame from base 1.

The sequence is built from TRBV29-1 and TRBJ2-3; 8 bases in between match TRBD2. Sample: CD4+ T cells from peripheral blood mononuclear cells, taken in the third trimester of pregnancy. This TCR was sampled from a female donor in good health, enrolled as a control in a pregnancy study. The DNA is TGCAGCGCGGACGGGAGGGGGAACGCAGATACGCAGTATTTT. It is translated as CSADGRGNADTQYF.